This paragraph covers one TCR beta chain sequence. These data come from a study of blood T cell repertoires in COVID-19. Trimming took 3 bases from V and 6 from J, leaving 15 bases between them. CDR3 length: 15 amino acids. Germline values: CDR1 MNHEY, CDR2 SMNVEV (reference sequence). The data were produced by immunoSEQ multiplex PCR, yet TCRdb's version contains in-frame clones alone and is incomplete. The table lists fewer than 120,000 clones, approximately 85% of them singletons, with 16% in the top ten. The chain carries TRBV27 and TRBJ1-5, with D perhaps matching TRBD1 (6 bases). The receptor was derived from a woman aged 55-75 years with acute or convalescent COVID-19. The material sequenced was peripheral blood. This chain's CDR3 is CASSLGGLAAQPQHF. The CDR3, as DNA: TGTGCCAGCAGTTTGGGGGGGCTAGCAGCTCAGCCCCAGCATTTT.